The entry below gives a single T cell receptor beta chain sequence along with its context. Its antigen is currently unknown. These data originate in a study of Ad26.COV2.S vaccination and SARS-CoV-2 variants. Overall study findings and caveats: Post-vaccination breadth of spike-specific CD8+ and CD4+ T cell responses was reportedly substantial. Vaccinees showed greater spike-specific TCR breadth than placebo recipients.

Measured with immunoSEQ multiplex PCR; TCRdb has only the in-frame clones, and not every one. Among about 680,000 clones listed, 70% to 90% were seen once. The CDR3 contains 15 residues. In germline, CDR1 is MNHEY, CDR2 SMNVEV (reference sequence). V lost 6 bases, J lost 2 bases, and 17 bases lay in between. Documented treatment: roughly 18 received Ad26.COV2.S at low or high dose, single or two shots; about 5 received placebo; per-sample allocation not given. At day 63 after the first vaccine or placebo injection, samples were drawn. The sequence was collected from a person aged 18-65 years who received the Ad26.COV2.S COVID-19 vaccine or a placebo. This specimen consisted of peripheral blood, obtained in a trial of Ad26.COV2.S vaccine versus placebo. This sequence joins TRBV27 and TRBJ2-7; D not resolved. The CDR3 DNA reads TGTGCCAGCAGCTTCCGGACGCCCCTCGCCTACGAGCAGTACTTC. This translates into CASSFRTPLAYEQYF.